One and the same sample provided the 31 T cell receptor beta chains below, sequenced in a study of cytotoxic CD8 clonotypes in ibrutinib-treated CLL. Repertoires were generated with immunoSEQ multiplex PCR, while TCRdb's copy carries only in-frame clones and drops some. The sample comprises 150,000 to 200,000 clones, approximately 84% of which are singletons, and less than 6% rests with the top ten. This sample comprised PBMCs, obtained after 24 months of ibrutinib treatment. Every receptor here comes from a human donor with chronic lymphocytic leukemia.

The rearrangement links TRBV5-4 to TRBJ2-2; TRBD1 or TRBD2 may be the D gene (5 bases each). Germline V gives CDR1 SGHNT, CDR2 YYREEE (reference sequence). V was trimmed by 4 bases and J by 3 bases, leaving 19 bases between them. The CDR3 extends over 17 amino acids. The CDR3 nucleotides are TGTGCCAGCAGCCCGACCCAGGGACGGTGGGACACCGGGGAGCTGTTTTTT. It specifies CASSPTQGRWDTGELFF.

Written as DNA, the CDR3 is TGTGCCAGCAGCTTAACCGGCCCCGGCGAGCAGTACTTC. This codes for CASSLTGPGEQYF. The rearrangement uses TRBV7-3 and TRBJ2-7; D ambiguous. The CDR3 runs 13 residues. V lost 0 bases and J lost 6, with 9 bases in between. Germline V gene sequence: CDR1 SGHTA, CDR2 FQGTGA. Full variable domain (rest looked up from reference TRBV7-3 and TRBJ2-7): GAGVSQTPSNKVTEKGKYVELRCDPISGHTALYWYRQSLGQGPEFLIYFQGTGAADDSGLPNDRFFAVRPEGSVSTLKIQRTERGDSAVYLCASSLTGPGEQYFGPGTRLTVT.

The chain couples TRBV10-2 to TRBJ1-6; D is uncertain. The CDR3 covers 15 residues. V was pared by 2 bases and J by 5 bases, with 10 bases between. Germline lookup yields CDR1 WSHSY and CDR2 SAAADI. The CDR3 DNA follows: TGCGCCAGCAGTGAGAGGCCAGTAAATAATTCACCCCTCCACTTT. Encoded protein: CASSERPVNNSPLHF.

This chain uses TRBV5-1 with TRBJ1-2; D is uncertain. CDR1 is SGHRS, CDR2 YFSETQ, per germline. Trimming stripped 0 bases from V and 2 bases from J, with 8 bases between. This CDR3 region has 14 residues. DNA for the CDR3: TGCGCCAGCAGCTTGGGGAGCCAGAACTATGGCTACACCTTC. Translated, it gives CASSLGSQNYGYTF.

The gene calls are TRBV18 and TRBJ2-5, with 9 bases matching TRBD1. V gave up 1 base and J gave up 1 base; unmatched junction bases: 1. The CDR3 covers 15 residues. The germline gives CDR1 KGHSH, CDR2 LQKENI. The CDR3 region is CASSPRDRVQETQYF. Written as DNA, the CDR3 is TGTGCCAGCTCACCACGGGACAGGGTCCAAGAGACCCAGTACTTC. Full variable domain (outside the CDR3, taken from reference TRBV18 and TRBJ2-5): NAGVMQNPRHLVRRRGQEARLRCSPMKGHSHVYWYRQLPEEGLKFMVYLQKENIIDESGMPKERFSAEFPKEGPSILRIQQVVRGDSAAYFCASSPRDRVQETQYFGPGTRLLVL.

Written as DNA, the CDR3 is TGTGCCAGTACCGACAGACTCGGCTATGGCTACACCTTC. Translating gives CASTDRLGYGYTF. This chain uses TRBV19 with TRBJ1-2, with D possibly being TRBD1 (5 bases). This CDR3 contains 13 residues. Germline V CDR1 and CDR2: LNHDA, SQIVND (reference sequence). V was pared by 7 bases and J by 4 bases, with 13 bases between.

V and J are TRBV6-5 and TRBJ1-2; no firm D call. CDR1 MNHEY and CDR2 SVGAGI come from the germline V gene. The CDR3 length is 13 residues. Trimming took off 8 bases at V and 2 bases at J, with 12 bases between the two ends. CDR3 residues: CASHSSFNYGYTF. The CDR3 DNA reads TGTGCCAGCCACTCCAGCTTCAACTATGGCTACACCTTC.

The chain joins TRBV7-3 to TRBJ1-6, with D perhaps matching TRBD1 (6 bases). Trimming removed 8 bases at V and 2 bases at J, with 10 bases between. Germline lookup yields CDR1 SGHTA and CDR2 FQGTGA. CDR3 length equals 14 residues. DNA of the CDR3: TGTGCCAGCTCTCAGGGGACCTATAATTCACCCCTCCACTTT. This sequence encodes CASSQGTYNSPLHF.

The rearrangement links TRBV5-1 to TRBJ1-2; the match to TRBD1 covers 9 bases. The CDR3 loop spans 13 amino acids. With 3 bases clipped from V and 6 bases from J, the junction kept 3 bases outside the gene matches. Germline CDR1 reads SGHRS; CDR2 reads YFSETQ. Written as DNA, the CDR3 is TGCGCCAGCAGCTCATGGACAGGGGATGGCTACACCTTC. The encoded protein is CASSSWTGDGYTF.

The CDR3 DNA follows: TGTGCCAGCAGCCGAGCGGGAGGTGTTCTCAATGAGCAGTTCTTC. This codes for CASSRAGGVLNEQFF. The genes are TRBV28 and TRBJ2-1, with 9 bases fitting TRBD2. CDR1 and CDR2 from the germline V gene are MDHEN and SYDVKM. V lost 6 bases to trimming and J lost 6 bases; unmatched junction nucleotides: 9. The length of the CDR3 is 15 residues.

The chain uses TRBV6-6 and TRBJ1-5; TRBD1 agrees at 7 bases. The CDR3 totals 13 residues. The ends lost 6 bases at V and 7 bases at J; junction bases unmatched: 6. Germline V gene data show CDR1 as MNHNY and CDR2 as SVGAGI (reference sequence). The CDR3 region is CASRTGQDQPQHF. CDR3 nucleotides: TGTGCCAGCAGAACCGGACAGGACCAGCCCCAGCATTTT.

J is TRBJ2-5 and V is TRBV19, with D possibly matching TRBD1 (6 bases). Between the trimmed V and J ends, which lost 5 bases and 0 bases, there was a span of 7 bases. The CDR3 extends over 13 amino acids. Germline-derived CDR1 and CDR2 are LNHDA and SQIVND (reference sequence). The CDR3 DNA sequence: TGTGCCAGTAGTCGACAGGACCAAGAGACCCAGTACTTC. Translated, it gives CASSRQDQETQYF.

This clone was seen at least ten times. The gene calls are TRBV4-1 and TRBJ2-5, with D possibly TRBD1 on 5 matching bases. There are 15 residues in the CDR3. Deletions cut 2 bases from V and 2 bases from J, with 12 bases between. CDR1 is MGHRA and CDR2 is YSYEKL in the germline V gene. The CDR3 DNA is TGCGCCAGCAGCCAACCAGACAGAGTTCAAGAGACCCAGTACTTC. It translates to CASSQPDRVQETQYF.

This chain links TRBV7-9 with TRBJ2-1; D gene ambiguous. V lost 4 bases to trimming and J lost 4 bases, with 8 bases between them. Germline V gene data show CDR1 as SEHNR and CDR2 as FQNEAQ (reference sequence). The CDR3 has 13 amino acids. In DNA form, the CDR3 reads TGTGCCAGCAGCTACTACACTTACAATGAGCAGTTCTTC. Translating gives CASSYYTYNEQFF.

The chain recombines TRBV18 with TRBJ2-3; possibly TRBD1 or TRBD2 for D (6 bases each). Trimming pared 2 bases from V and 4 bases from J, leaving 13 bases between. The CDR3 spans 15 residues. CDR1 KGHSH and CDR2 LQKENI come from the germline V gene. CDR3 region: CASSPYVRGPDTQYF. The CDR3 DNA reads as TGTGCCAGCTCACCATATGTCCGGGGGCCAGATACGCAGTATTTT.

The DNA of the CDR3 is TGTGCCAGCAGGGCCATTAAAAACTTCTACGAGCAGTACTTC. Protein product: CASRAIKNFYEQYF. The rearrangement joins TRBV6-4 to TRBJ2-7; D call uncertain. Trimming removed 6 bases at V and 3 bases at J, with 15 bases between. The germline gives CDR1 MRHNA, CDR2 SNTAGT. This CDR3 is 14 amino acids long.

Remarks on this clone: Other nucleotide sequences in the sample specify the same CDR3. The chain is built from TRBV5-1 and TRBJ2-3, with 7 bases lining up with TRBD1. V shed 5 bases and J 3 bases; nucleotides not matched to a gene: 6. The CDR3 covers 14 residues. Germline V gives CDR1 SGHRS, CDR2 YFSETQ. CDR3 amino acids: CASRRGQGTDTQYF. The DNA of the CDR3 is TGCGCCAGCAGGAGGGGGCAGGGTACAGATACGCAGTATTTT.

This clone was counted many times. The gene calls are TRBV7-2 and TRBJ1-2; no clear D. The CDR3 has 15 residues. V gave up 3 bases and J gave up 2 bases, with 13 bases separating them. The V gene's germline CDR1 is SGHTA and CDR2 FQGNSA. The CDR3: CASSLQLRPNYGYTF. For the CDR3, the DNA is TGTGCCAGCAGCTTGCAGCTTCGGCCAAACTATGGCTACACCTTC.

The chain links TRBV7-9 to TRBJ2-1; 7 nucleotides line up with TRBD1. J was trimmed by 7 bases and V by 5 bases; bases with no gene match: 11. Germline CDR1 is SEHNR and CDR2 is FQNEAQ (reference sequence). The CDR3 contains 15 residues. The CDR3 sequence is CASSIRQGSINEQFF. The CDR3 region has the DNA TGTGCCAGCAGCATCAGACAGGGATCGATAAATGAGCAGTTCTTC.

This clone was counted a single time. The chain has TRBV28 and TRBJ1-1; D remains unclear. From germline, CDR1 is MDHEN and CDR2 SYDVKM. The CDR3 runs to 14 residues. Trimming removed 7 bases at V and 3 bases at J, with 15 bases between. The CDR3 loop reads CASIINTGYTEAFF. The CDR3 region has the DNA TGTGCCAGCATCATTAACACCGGGTACACTGAAGCTTTCTTT.

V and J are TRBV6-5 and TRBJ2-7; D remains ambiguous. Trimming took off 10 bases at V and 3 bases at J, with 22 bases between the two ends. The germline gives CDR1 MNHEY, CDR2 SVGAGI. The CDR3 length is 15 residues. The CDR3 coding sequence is TGTGCCACTGGATATGGGCGCAAGGCCCACTACGAGCAGTACTTC. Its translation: CATGYGRKAHYEQYF.

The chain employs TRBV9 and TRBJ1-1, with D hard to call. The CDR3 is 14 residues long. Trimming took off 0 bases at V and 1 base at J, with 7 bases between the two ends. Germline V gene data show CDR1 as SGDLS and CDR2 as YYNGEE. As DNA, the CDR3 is TGTGCCAGCAGCGTAGGTGTAGGGAACACTGAAGCTTTCTTT. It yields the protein CASSVGVGNTEAFF.

CDR3 sequence (DNA): TGTGCCAGTAGTCATCGACAGCAATTAAACTATGGCTACACCTTC. The encoded protein is CASSHRQQLNYGYTF. V and J are TRBV19 and TRBJ1-2; D might be TRBD1 (5 bases). Germline assignment: CDR1 LNHDA and CDR2 SQIVND (reference sequence). Trimming shortened V by 5 bases and J by 2 bases, and 15 bases separated the two germline ends. The CDR3 has 15 amino acids.

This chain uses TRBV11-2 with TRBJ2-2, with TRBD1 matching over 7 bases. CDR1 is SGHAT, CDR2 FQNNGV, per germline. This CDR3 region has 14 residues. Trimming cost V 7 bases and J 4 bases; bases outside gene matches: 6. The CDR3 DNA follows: TGTGCCAGCATCTTTAACAGGGGCACCGGGGAGCTGTTTTTT. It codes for CASIFNRGTGELFF.

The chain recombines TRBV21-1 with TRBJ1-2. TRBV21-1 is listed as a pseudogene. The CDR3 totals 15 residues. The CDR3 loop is CASSKRGTCYYGYTF. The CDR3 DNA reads TGTGCCAGCAGCAAAAGAGGAACATGCTACTATGGCTACACCTTC.

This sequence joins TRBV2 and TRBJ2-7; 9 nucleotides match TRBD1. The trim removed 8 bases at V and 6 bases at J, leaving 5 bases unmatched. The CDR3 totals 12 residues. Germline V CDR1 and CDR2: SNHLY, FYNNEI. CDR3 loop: CASRTGAPEQYF. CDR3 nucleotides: TGTGCCAGCCGGACAGGGGCACCCGAGCAGTACTTC.

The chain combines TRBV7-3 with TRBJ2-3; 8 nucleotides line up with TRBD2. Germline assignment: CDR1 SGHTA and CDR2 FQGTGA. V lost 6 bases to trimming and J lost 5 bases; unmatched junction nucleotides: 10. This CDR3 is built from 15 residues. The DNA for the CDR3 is TGTGCCAGCAGTCCAAGCGGGAGAAGAGGAGATACGCAGTATTTT. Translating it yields CASSPSGRRGDTQYF.

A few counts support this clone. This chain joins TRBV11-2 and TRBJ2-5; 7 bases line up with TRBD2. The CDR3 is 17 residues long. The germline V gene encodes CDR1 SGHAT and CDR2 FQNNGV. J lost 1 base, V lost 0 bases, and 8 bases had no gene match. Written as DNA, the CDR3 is TGTGCCAGCAGCTTAGATGGCGCTAGCGGAGCCCAAGAGACCCAGTACTTC. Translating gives CASSLDGASGAQETQYF.

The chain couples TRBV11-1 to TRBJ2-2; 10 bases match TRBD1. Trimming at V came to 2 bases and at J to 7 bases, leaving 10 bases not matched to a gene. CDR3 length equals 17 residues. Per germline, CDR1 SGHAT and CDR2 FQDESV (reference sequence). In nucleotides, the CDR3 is TGTGCCAGCAGCTTACGGGGACAGGGGAGGATGATCGGGGAGCTGTTTTTT. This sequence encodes CASSLRGQGRMIGELFF.

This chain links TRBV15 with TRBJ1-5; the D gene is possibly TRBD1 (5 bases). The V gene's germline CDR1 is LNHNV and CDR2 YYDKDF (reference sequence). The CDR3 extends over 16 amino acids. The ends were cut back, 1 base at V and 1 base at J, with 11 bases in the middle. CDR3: CATSRGGRLSNQPQHF. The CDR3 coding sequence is TGTGCCACCAGCAGAGGGGGCAGACTAAGCAATCAGCCCCAGCATTTT.

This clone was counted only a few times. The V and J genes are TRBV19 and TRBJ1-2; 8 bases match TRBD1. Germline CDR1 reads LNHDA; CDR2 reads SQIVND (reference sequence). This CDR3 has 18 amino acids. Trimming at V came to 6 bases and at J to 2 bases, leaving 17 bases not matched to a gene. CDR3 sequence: CASRPGWRDRNPNYGYTF. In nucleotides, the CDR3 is TGTGCCAGTAGGCCCGGATGGCGGGACAGGAACCCGAACTATGGCTACACCTTC. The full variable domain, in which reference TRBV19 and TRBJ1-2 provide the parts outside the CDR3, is DGGITQSPKYLFRKEGQNVTLSCEQNLNHDAMYWYRQDPGQGLRLIYYSQIVNDFQKGDIAEGYSVSREKKESFPLTVTSAQKNPTAFYLCASRPGWRDRNPNYGYTFGSGTRLTVV.